This T cell receptor beta chain was retrieved from a study of identical twins. In TCRdb, the 5' RACE reads were re-called with MiXCR into one record per CDR3 protein. The sample includes about 1.7 million distinct CDR3 sequences, about 30% seen only once; the top ten take 0.27%. CDR1 and CDR2 (germline): MNHNS, SASEGT. This CDR3 contains 14 residues. There are a few counts of this clonotype. The target antigen is unknown. Findings and caveats of the study: Abundant beta clonotypes from cord blood bore fewer insertions; memory repertoires lacked this pattern. Where out-of-frame alpha sequences were twin-shared, they showed excess low generation probability. Conclusions came from cross-sectional statistical analysis, not from following the same donors.

The TCR comes from a newborn girl in good health. The chain employs TRBV6-1 and TRBJ2-5; 7 nucleotides agree with TRBD1. Near its end, the DNA agrees better with TRBJ2-7, so the J call may be wrong. Material for sequencing was cord blood. The CDR3 reads CASSERDRAYEQYF. The CDR3 bases are TGTGCCAGCAGTGAAAGAGACAGGGCCTACGAGCAGTACTTC.